The clone carrying this TCR beta chain was detected a few times. Its antigen is unidentified. The data originate from a study of response to subunit inactivated influenza vaccine. Study-wide findings and caveats: After each seasonal influenza vaccination, few new T cells are recruited, the authors suggested.

TCRdb recomputed calls from the RT-PCR reads with MiXCR, one row per CDR3 protein. The sample contains a few hundred thousand distinct CDR3 sequences, 12% to 15% of which appear only once. The material sequenced was PBMCs from blood, taken about 12 days after vaccination. This TCR derives from a man in his forties or fifties who received an inactivated influenza vaccine.

CDR3 sequence reads: CASSVSLRKWFF. The CDR3 DNA is TGTGCCAGCAGTGTTTCCCTTAGGAAGTGGTTCTTC. The J gene is TRBJ2-1, the V gene TRBV12-3 or TRBV12-4; D call uncertain. The CDR3 spans 12 residues. Deletions cut 5 bases from V and 15 bases from J, with 17 bases between.